What follows are 5 T cell receptor beta chains derived from one specimen sequenced in a study of PD-1 blockade in classical Hodgkin lymphoma. All trial patients relapsed after autologous stem cell transplantation. Clones were sequenced by immunoSEQ multiplex PCR, and TCRdb holds only the in-frame ones, with some missing. In the table there are 40,000 to 45,000 clones, around four fifths of which are singletons. The sample consisted of peripheral blood mononuclear cells (PBMCs), taken at baseline. These receptors came from a human donor with classical Hodgkin lymphoma.

This chain uses TRBV7-9 with TRBJ2-2; no definite D call. With 2 bases removed from V and 6 bases from J, the gap between germline ends came to 7 bases. The germline CDR1 and CDR2 sequences are SEHNR and FQNEAQ (reference sequence). The CDR3 runs to 13 residues. CDR3 bases: TGTGCCAGCAGCTTAAGTTCGGCCGGGGAGCTGTTTTTT. Translated, it gives CASSLSSAGELFF.

Worth noting for this clone: One junction end does not reproduce the germline sequence, and a read error may be involved. The gene calls are TRBV15 and TRBJ2-2; maybe TRBD2 (7 bases). The CDR3 runs 16 residues. Germline V gene data show CDR1 as LNHNV and CDR2 as YYDKDF (reference sequence). The CDR3 DNA sequence: TGTGCCACCAGCAGAAAAGGGGGGGCGAAAACCGGGGAGCTGTTTTTT. Translating gives CATSRKGGAKTGELFF.

The V call is TRBV29-1, the J call TRBJ2-7, with 8 bases identical to TRBD1. Trimming removed 4 bases from V and 0 bases from J; junction bases left unmatched: 8. The CDR3 is 15 amino acids. Germline CDR1 SQVTM, CDR2 ANQGSEA. The CDR3 nucleotides are TGCAGCGTTGTGACCGGGACAGGTGCCTCCTACGAGCAGTACTTC. Translation: CSVVTGTGASYEQYF.

Note on this clone: The sample carries other DNA sequences with the same CDR3. The rearrangement links TRBV7-9 to TRBJ1-6; D gene ambiguous. The V and J ends lost 1 base and 10 bases respectively, with 5 bases between them. This CDR3 has 12 amino acids. Germline assignment: CDR1 SEHNR and CDR2 FQNEAQ (reference sequence). The CDR3, as DNA: TGTGCCAGCAGCTTAGGTAGCTCACCCCTCCACTTT. This encodes CASSLGSSPLHF. Combining the CDR3 with reference TRBV7-9 and TRBJ1-6 gives the whole variable domain DTGVSQNPRHKITKRGQNVTFRCDPISEHNRLYWYRQTLGQGPEFLTYFQNEAQLEKSRLLSDRFSAERPKGSFSTLEIQRTEQGDSAMYLCASSLGSSPLHFGNGTRLTVT.

This chain links TRBV6-5 with TRBJ2-1; D gene unclear. The CDR3 is made up of 11 amino acids. Germline CDR1 MNHEY, CDR2 SVGAGI. Trimming took 2 bases from V and 9 from J, leaving 5 bases between them. The CDR3 coding sequence is TGTGCCAGCAGTTACCCCCCTGAGCAGTTCTTC. Its protein is CASSYPPEQFF.